These 17 T cell receptor beta chains were all obtained from the same sample, sequenced in a study of cytomegalovirus exposure and HLA in healthy donors. Sequenced by immunoSEQ multiplex PCR; TCRdb stores in-frame clones only, minus some. The top ten hold about 3% of the sample, which has about 130,000 clones, around nine tenths seen once. Sample: PBMCs. The receptor source for this set is a man under 40 in good health and CMV-seronegative.

The CDR3 here is CASSLVRGNYGYTF. CDR3 nucleotides: TGTGCCAGCAGTTTAGTCAGGGGGAACTATGGCTACACCTTC. The chain uses TRBV27 and TRBJ1-2, with 7 positions matching TRBD1. The J segment lost 2 bases and the V segment lost 2 bases, leaving 2 bases of the junction unmatched. There are 14 residues in the CDR3. CDR1 is MNHEY, CDR2 SMNVEV, per germline (reference sequence).

The chain is built from TRBV11-3 and TRBJ1-4, with D unresolved. This CDR3 is built from 16 residues. V was shortened by 5 bases and J by 3 bases, with 16 bases between the two germline ends. Germline lookup yields CDR1 SGHNT and CDR2 YENEEA. The CDR3 nucleotides are TGTGCCAGCAGCGGGAGGAAATGGGGAGCTAATGAAAAACTGTTTTTT. It is translated as CASSGRKWGANEKLFF.

The gene calls are TRBV19 and TRBJ2-7; the match to TRBD1 covers 7 bases. Germline CDR1 is LNHDA and CDR2 is SQIVND (reference sequence). The CDR3 runs to 15 residues. Trimming removed 5 bases from V and 4 bases from J; junction bases left unmatched: 11. The CDR3 protein is CASSPRTGNHYEQYF. The CDR3 coding sequence is TGTGCCAGTAGTCCCCGGACAGGCAATCATTACGAGCAGTACTTC.

Only one count was recorded for this clone. The chain carries TRBV27 and TRBJ2-7; the match to TRBD1 covers 9 bases. The V and J ends lost 5 bases and 2 bases, in that order; junction bases with no gene match: 4. Germline values: CDR1 MNHEY, CDR2 SMNVEV (reference sequence). This CDR3 region has 14 residues. The CDR3 DNA follows: TGTGCCAGCAGTCACCGGGACAGGGCCTACGAGCAGTACTTC. This translates into CASSHRDRAYEQYF.

The chain links TRBV5-1 to TRBJ2-2; 7 positions agree with TRBD1. The V gene end was trimmed by 4 bases and the J gene end by 9 bases; junction bases not matched to a gene: 3. Germline V gene sequence: CDR1 SGHRS, CDR2 YFSETQ. The CDR3 sequence is 12 residues long. Here the CDR3 DNA reads TGCGCCAGCAGCAGGGACAGCAGGGAGCTGTTTTTT. Its translation is CASSRDSRELFF.

This chain joins TRBV19 and TRBJ1-5; no clear D. V was pared by 0 bases and J by 3 bases, with 6 bases between. CDR1 LNHDA and CDR2 SQIVND come from the germline V gene (reference sequence). The CDR3 is made up of 14 amino acids. CDR3: CASSIELFNQPQHF. CDR3 DNA: TGTGCCAGTAGTATAGAACTGTTCAATCAGCCCCAGCATTTT.

The V call is TRBV7-8, the J call TRBJ2-3; TRBD2 aligns across 7 bases. This CDR3 contains 13 residues. CDR1 is SGHVS and CDR2 is FQNEAQ in the germline V gene. The ends lost 5 bases at V and 6 bases at J; junction bases unmatched: 5. The CDR3 sequence: CASSPTGGDTQYF. The DNA of the CDR3 is TGTGCCAGCAGCCCAACCGGGGGGGATACGCAGTATTTT.

The V call is TRBV19, the J call TRBJ2-6; TRBD1 matches 7 bases. This CDR3 has 18 amino acids. V lost 1 base and J lost 0; bases outside the gene matches: 6. Germline CDR1 LNHDA, CDR2 SQIVND (reference sequence). CDR3 sequence reads: CASSIGAGGDSGANVLTF. The CDR3 coding sequence is TGTGCCAGTAGTATAGGCGCAGGGGGTGACTCTGGGGCCAACGTCCTGACTTTC.

J is TRBJ1-1 and V is TRBV4-1; no clear D gene. The V gene's germline CDR1 is MGHRA and CDR2 YSYEKL. Trimming cost V 3 bases and J 2 bases, with 10 bases left between them. This CDR3 comprises 14 residues. CDR3 in DNA: TGCGCCAGCAGCCACATCTGGAGTAACACTGAAGCTTTCTTT. Its protein product is CASSHIWSNTEAFF.

This rearrangement joins TRBV6-5 to TRBJ2-2, with TRBD2 matching 9 bases. The CDR3 is 16 residues long. Unmatched junction bases numbered 8, after V lost 3 bases and J lost 6 bases. Per the germline V gene, CDR1 is MNHEY and CDR2 is SVGAGI. The CDR3 sequence: CASSYVLAGWAGELFF. CDR3 nucleotide sequence: TGTGCCAGCAGTTATGTTCTAGCGGGGTGGGCCGGGGAGCTGTTTTTT.

The J gene is TRBJ2-4, the V gene TRBV11-2, with 9 bases matching TRBD1. Germline loops: CDR1 SGHAT, CDR2 FQNNGV. Unmatched junction bases numbered 3, after V lost 1 base and J lost 5 bases. This CDR3 spans 15 amino acids. The CDR3 region has the DNA TGTGCCAGCAGCTTAGGACAGGGGGTGGAAAACATTCAGTACTTC. It encodes CASSLGQGVENIQYF.

J is TRBJ2-2 and V is TRBV7-2; D is unresolved. Trimming left V 3 bases short and J 6 bases short, with 14 bases between. The CDR3 totals 15 residues. CDR1 SGHTA and CDR2 FQGNSA come from the germline V gene. Here the CDR3 DNA reads TGTGCCAGCAGCTTGACTGAGCCCCCGGCCGGGGAGCTGTTTTTT. It encodes CASSLTEPPAGELFF.

The chain employs TRBV2 and TRBJ2-1; 12 nucleotides agree with TRBD2. The CDR3 length is 15 residues. V lost 3 bases to trimming and J lost 4 bases; unmatched junction nucleotides: 1. CDR1 and CDR2 from the germline V gene are SNHLY and FYNNEI. Here the CDR3 DNA reads TGTGCCAGCAGTGACCTAGCGGGGGGGTACAATGAGCAGTTCTTC. This translates into CASSDLAGGYNEQFF.

The chain is built from TRBV5-8 and TRBJ2-2; no reliable D call. Germline V lookup: CDR1 SGHTS, CDR2 YDEGEE. There are 16 residues in the CDR3. Trimming took 4 bases from V and 3 from J, leaving 16 bases between them. CDR3 region: CASSLSTILHTGELFF. CDR3 in DNA: TGTGCCAGCAGCCTAAGCACGATTCTTCACACCGGGGAGCTGTTTTTT. The variable domain in full, with the rest retrieved from reference TRBV5-8 and TRBJ2-2, is EAGVTQSPTHLIKTRGQQATLRCSPISGHTSVYWYQQALGLGLQFLLWYDEGEERNRGNFPPRFSGRQFPNYSSELNVNALELEDSALYLCASSLSTILHTGELFFGEGSRLTVL.

The chain uses TRBV5-4 and TRBJ2-7; TRBD1 is a possible D gene (5 bases). Germline V lookup: CDR1 SGHNT, CDR2 YYREEE (reference sequence). The germline V and J ends were trimmed by 4 bases and 0 bases, with 8 bases remaining between them. The CDR3 has 13 residues. For the CDR3, the DNA is TGTGCCAGCAGCCTGGACACCTCCTACGAGCAGTACTTC. This translates into CASSLDTSYEQYF.

The chain is built from TRBV9 and TRBJ1-1; D ambiguous. The length of the CDR3 is 15 residues. The ends were cut back, 3 bases at V and 4 bases at J, with 16 bases in the middle. The germline V gene encodes CDR1 SGDLS and CDR2 YYNGEE. Here the CDR3 reads CASSGGLGGLTEAFF. CDR3 DNA sequence: TGTGCCAGCAGCGGCGGGCTTGGAGGACTCACTGAAGCTTTCTTT.

The V gene is TRBV18, the J gene TRBJ1-2; D is ambiguous. The CDR3 loop spans 13 amino acids. Trimming left V 6 bases short and J 5 bases short, with 13 bases between. Germline CDR1 and CDR2: KGHSH and LQKENI. CDR3 sequence reads: CASSPAEEYGYTF. The DNA for the CDR3 is TGTGCCAGCTCCCCGGCTGAGGAATATGGCTACACCTTC. The entire variable domain, with the rest obtained from reference TRBV18 and TRBJ1-2, is as follows: NAGVMQNPRHLVRRRGQEARLRCSPMKGHSHVYWYRQLPEEGLKFMVYLQKENIIDESGMPKERFSAEFPKEGPSILRIQQVVRGDSAAYFCASSPAEEYGYTFGSGTRLTVV.